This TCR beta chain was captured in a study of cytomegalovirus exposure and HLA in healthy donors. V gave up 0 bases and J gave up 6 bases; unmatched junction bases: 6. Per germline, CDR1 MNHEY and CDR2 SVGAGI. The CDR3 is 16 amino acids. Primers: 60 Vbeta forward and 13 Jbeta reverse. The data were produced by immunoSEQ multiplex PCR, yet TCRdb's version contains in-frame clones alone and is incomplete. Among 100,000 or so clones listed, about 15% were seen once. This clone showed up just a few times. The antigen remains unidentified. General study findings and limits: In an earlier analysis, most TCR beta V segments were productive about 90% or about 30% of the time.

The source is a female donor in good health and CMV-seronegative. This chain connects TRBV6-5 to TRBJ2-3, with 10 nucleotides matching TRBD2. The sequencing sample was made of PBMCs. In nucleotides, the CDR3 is TGTGCCAGCAGTTACTCCAGCGGGGGGGGAGGGGATACGCAGTATTTT. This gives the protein CASSYSSGGGGDTQYF.